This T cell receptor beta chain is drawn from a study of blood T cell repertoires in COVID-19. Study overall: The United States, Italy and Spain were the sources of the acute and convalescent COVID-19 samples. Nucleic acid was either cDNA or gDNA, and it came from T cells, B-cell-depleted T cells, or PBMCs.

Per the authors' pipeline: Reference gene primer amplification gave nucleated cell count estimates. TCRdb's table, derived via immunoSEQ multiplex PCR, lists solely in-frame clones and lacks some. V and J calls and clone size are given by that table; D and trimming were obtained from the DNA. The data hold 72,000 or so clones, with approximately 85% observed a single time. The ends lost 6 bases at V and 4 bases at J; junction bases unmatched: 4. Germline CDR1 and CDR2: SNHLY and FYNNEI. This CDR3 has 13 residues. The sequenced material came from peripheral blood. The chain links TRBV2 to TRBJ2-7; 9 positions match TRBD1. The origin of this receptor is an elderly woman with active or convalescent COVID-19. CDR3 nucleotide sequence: TGTGCCAGCAGCCGGACAGGGGATTACGAGCAGTACTTC. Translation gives CASSRTGDYEQYF.